The rows below give T cell receptor beta chains drawn from one sample of a study of blood T cells in healthy people across ages. Each CDR3 protein is one row after TCRdb ran MiXCR on the 5' RACE reads. The sample contains approximately 800,000 distinct CDR3 sequences, about half of which appear only once. Source material: blood. The origin of the receptors is an elderly man in good health. Each CDR3 is given with its conserved first and last residue. D genes are given only for firm matches. For some rows the clone size is stated as once, few or many, or as a class when expanded; others skip it.

clone_size | j_call | v_call | d_call | cdr3_length | cdr3_nt | cdr3_aa
NA | TRBJ2-7 | TRBV9 | NA | 14 | TGTGTCAGCAGCCCCAGACTGCTTAGCTACGAGCAGTACTTC | CVSSPRLLSYEQYF
many | TRBJ2-1 | TRBV6-2/TRBV6-3 | TRBD2 | 15 | TGTGCCAGCAGTTACCTAGCGGGAGGCTACAATGAGCAGTTCTTC | CASSYLAGGYNEQFF
few | TRBJ2-4 | TRBV6-5 | TRBD2 | 15 | TGTGCCAGCAGCCCACTAGCGGGGGGAAAAAACATTCAGTACTTC | CASSPLAGGKNIQYF
NA | TRBJ2-3 | TRBV29-1 | NA | 11 | TGCAGCGTTGCCGACGTTGATACGCAGTATTTT | CSVADVDTQYF
NA | TRBJ2-5 | TRBV25-1 | NA | 16 | TGTGCCAGCAGTGATGTGCGCCTTAGCTTCGGAGAGACCCAGTACTTC | CASSDVRLSFGETQYF
NA | TRBJ2-2 | TRBV28 | NA | 16 | TGTGCCAGCAGTTTACGTCGACTCGTCCTCGGCGGGGAGCTGTTTTTT | CASSLRRLVLGGELFF
once | TRBJ2-1 | TRBV4-3 | TRBD2 | 15 | TGCGCCAGCAGCCAAGATAGCGGGGATTACAATGAGCAGTTCTTC | CASSQDSGDYNEQFF
NA | TRBJ2-5 | TRBV7-9 | TRBD2 | 16 | TGTGCCAGCAGCTTAGGGACTAGCGGGATTGAAGAGACCCAGTACTTC | CASSLGTSGIEETQYF
few | TRBJ1-2 | TRBV12-3/TRBV12-4 | NA | 13 | TGTGCCAGCAGTAATAGGGGAGACTATGGCTACACCTTC | CASSNRGDYGYTF
NA | TRBJ2-3 | TRBV28 | TRBD2 | 14 | TGTGCCTCCGGGGCGGGAGGTCCCCCAGATACGCAGTATTTT | CASGAGGPPDTQYF
few | TRBJ2-1 | TRBV4-1 | NA | 16 | TGCGCCAGCAGCCAACTCGGTGGCGCCCCGGGGAATGAGCAGTTCTTC | CASSQLGGAPGNEQFF
few | TRBJ2-7 | TRBV28 | TRBD2 | 13 | TGTGCCAGCATACTTAGCGGGAGTCTCGAGCAGTACTTC | CASILSGSLEQYF
NA | TRBJ2-1 | TRBV3-1 | TRBD2 | 14 | TGTGCCAGCAGCCAACTCACTAGCGGTAATGAGCAGTTCTTC | CASSQLTSGNEQFF
many | TRBJ2-6 | TRBV6-5 | NA | 15 | TGTGCCAGCAGTTACCGGTCAGCTGGGGCCAACGTCCTGACTTTC | CASSYRSAGANVLTF
NA | TRBJ2-3 | TRBV20-1 | TRBD2 | 18 | TGCAGTGCCCCCGGGGGTAGCGGGGGGGCAGGTGGCACAGATACGCAGTATTTT | CSAPGGSGGAGGTDTQYF
NA | TRBJ2-6 | TRBV30 | NA | 20 | TGTGCCTGGAGTGTACTCTCGGGGAGGCTCCCAATATCTGGGGCCAACGTCCTGACTTTC | CAWSVLSGRLPISGANVLTF
NA | TRBJ2-6 | TRBV10-3 | NA | 15 | TGTGCCATCAGTGAACTTGAGCCTGGGGCCCACGTCCTGACTTTC | CAISELEPGAHVLTF
few | TRBJ2-3 | TRBV3-1 | NA | 15 | TGTGCCAGCAGCCAAGATCGGGGTGGCACAGATACGCAGTATTTT | CASSQDRGGTDTQYF
NA | TRBJ1-2 | TRBV2 | NA | 14 | TGTGCCAGCAGTGTGAGTCAAGGGGACTATGGCTACACCTTC | CASSVSQGDYGYTF
NA | TRBJ1-2 | TRBV20-1 | NA | 15 | TGCAGTGCTATCGCGGCGGAGGGGCTCGGCTATGGCTACACCTTC | CSAIAAEGLGYGYTF
NA | TRBJ1-2 | TRBV13 | TRBD1 | 17 | TGTGCCAGCAGCTTAGTGGGGGAGACAGGGGGCTCCTATGGCTACACCTTC | CASSLVGETGGSYGYTF
NA | TRBJ2-1 | TRBV5-1 | NA | 14 | TGCGCCAGCAGCTTCTCCGGGGATCAGGATGAGCAGTTCTTC | CASSFSGDQDEQFF
few | TRBJ2-2 | TRBV20-1 | NA | 15 | TGCAGTGCCATTGGGTGGGAGTGGAACACCGGGGAGCTGTTTTTT | CSAIGWEWNTGELFF
NA | TRBJ2-5 | TRBV12-3/TRBV12-4 | TRBD2 | 16 | TGTGCCAGCAGTTTTGGCGGGGGACTGAGGGAAGAGACCCAGTACTTC | CASSFGGGLREETQYF
NA | TRBJ2-3 | TRBV20-1 | TRBD2 | 15 | TGCAGTGCGCGGAGCTTAGCGGGAGGGCCAGATACGCAGTATTTT | CSARSLAGGPDTQYF
NA | TRBJ2-2 | TRBV5-5 | NA | 14 | TGTGCCAGCGGCTTGGGTCTGGGCCCCGGGGAGCTGTTTTTT | CASGLGLGPGELFF
NA | TRBJ2-1 | TRBV19 | TRBD2 | 13 | TGTGCCAGTAATGGACTAGAGGGCAATGAGCAGTTCTTC | CASNGLEGNEQFF
NA | TRBJ2-1 | TRBV20-1 | NA | 13 | TGCAGTGCGCTCCACTTTAGATACAATGAGCAGTTCTTC | CSALHFRYNEQFF
NA | TRBJ2-7 | TRBV4-3 | TRBD1 | 16 | TGCGCCAGCAGCCAAGCGCACAGGGGAAATAGCTACGAGCAGTACTTC | CASSQAHRGNSYEQYF
NA | TRBJ2-1 | TRBV4-3 | NA | 16 | TGCGCCAGCAGCCAAGATACTAGTACAGGGTACAATGAGCAGTTCTTC | CASSQDTSTGYNEQFF
NA | TRBJ2-3 | TRBV9 | NA | 14 | TGTGCCAGCAGCGTACGGTCGGCCGGAGATACGCAGTATTTT | CASSVRSAGDTQYF
few | TRBJ2-5 | TRBV11-2 | NA | 16 | TGTGCCAGCAGCTTATTAAGGGGGAGGTCTGGGGAGACCCAGTACTTC | CASSLLRGRSGETQYF
once | TRBJ2-1 | TRBV6-5 | NA | 16 | TGTGCCACCAAACGGGGATGGGAAAGGGTGGGCAATGAGCAGTTCTTC | CATKRGWERVGNEQFF
NA | TRBJ2-1 | TRBV10-3 | TRBD2 | 18 | TGTGCCATCAGTGAGGTTGGTAGCGGGAGGGCCGTGTACAATGAGCAGTTCTTC | CAISEVGSGRAVYNEQFF
many | TRBJ2-1 | TRBV12-3/TRBV12-4 | NA | 15 | TGTGCCAGCAGTTTAGGGGGAGCGGAAGGACCCCCGCAGTTCTTC | CASSLGGAEGPPQFF
few | TRBJ2-3 | TRBV20-1 | NA | 13 | TGCAGTGCTAGAGTACACAGGGCAGATACGCAGTATTTT | CSARVHRADTQYF
few | TRBJ2-1 | TRBV7-2 | TRBD2 | 15 | TGTGCCAGCAGCTTAGAGGGACTAGCGTACAATGAGCAGTTCTTC | CASSLEGLAYNEQFF
few | TRBJ2-3 | TRBV7-2 | NA | 17 | TGTGCCAGCAGCTTAATGAGGCGGGGTACTGCCACAGATACGCAGTATTTT | CASSLMRRGTATDTQYF
few | TRBJ2-1 | TRBV5-6 | NA | 16 | TGTGCCAGCAGCTCTGGGCGCGGGATACTCCATAGAGGGCAGTTCTTC | CASSSGRGILHRGQFF
few | TRBJ2-7 | TRBV7-2 | TRBD2 | 16 | TGTGCCAGCAGCTCAAGCGGGAGGGCCGGGAGGTACGAGCAGTACTTC | CASSSSGRAGRYEQYF
NA | TRBJ2-1 | TRBV13 | NA | 17 | TGTGCCAGCAGCCCCACCTTTCCGGGGAATATCTACAATGAGCAGTTCTTC | CASSPTFPGNIYNEQFF
NA | TRBJ2-3 | TRBV5-1 | NA | 15 | TGCGCCAGCAGCTTGGGGGAGAGAAGCACAGATACGCAGTATTTT | CASSLGERSTDTQYF
NA | TRBJ1-4 | TRBV28 | NA | 14 | TGTGCCAGCAGTTTTCAGCGCGTTAATGAAAAACTGTTTTTT | CASSFQRVNEKLFF
few | TRBJ2-1 | TRBV25-1 | TRBD1 | 16 | TGTGCCAGCAGTGAATCGACAGGGGCTATCTACAATGAGCAGTTCTTC | CASSESTGAIYNEQFF
few | TRBJ2-1 | TRBV9 | TRBD2 | 15 | TGTGCCAGCAGCGTATCTAGCGGGGGAAACAATGAGCAGTTCTTC | CASSVSSGGNNEQFF
many | TRBJ2-4 | TRBV6-5 | TRBD1 | 14 | TGTGCCAGCAGTTATAGGACAGGGGTCAACATTCAGTACTTC | CASSYRTGVNIQYF
NA | TRBJ2-1 | TRBV24-1 | NA | 16 | TGTGCCACCAGTGAACACGGGGCCCCTCCTTACAATGAGCAGTTCTTC | CATSEHGAPPYNEQFF
NA | TRBJ1-2 | TRBV12-3/TRBV12-4 | TRBD1 | 14 | TGTGCCAGCAGCTGGAGTAAGGGGGCGTTTGGCTACACCTTC | CASSWSKGAFGYTF
NA | TRBJ2-5 | TRBV5-1 | NA | 12 | TGCGCCAGCCGAGGGGCGGAAGAGACCCAGTACTTC | CASRGAEETQYF
NA | TRBJ2-3 | TRBV7-9 | TRBD2 | 13 | TGTGCCAGCAGCCACGAGCGGGAGCGTACGCAGTATTTT | CASSHERERTQYF
NA | TRBJ2-7 | TRBV12-3/TRBV12-4 | NA | 13 | TGTGCCAGCAGTCTAAGGATGCAGGGCGAGCAGTACTTC | CASSLRMQGEQYF
NA | TRBJ1-4 | TRBV12-3/TRBV12-4 | NA | 18 | TGTGCCAGCAGTTACGACAGTTTTTTTCTTGCAACTAATGAAAAACTGTTTTTT | CASSYDSFFLATNEKLFF
NA | TRBJ1-1 | TRBV7-2 | TRBD1 | 14 | TGTGCCAGCAGCTTAGGGGACAGGGGGGCTGAAGCTTTCTTT | CASSLGDRGAEAFF
NA | TRBJ2-2 | TRBV12-3/TRBV12-4 | NA | 14 | TGTGCCAGCAGTCTTTTACAGGGAACCGGGGAGCTGTTTTTT | CASSLLQGTGELFF
many | TRBJ2-1 | TRBV6-5 | TRBD2 | 16 | TGTGCCAGCAGTTTGGGCGGGAGGGCCACCTACAATGAGCAGTTCTTC | CASSLGGRATYNEQFF
NA | TRBJ2-7 | TRBV20-1 | NA | 15 | TGCAGTGCTCACGATCCAGATCAATCCTCCTACGAGCAGTACTTC | CSAHDPDQSSYEQYF
NA | TRBJ1-4 | TRBV29-1 | TRBD1 | 13 | TGCAGCGTTGAGGGACAGGGGAACGAAAAACTGTTTTTT | CSVEGQGNEKLFF